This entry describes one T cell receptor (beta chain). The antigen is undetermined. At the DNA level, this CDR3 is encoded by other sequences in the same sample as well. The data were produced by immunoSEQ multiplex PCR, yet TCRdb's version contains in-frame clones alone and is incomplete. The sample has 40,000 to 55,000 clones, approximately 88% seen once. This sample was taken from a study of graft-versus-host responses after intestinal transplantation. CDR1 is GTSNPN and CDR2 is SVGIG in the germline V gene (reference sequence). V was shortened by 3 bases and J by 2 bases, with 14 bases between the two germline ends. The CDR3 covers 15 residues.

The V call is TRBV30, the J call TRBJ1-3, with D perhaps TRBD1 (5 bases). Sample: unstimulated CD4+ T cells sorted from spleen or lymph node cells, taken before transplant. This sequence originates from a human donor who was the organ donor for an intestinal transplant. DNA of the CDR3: TGTGCCTGGAGACCCCCCGGGGCGGCTGGAAACACCATATATTTT. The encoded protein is CAWRPPGAAGNTIYF.